One and the same sample provided the 24 T cell receptor beta chains below, sequenced in a study of T-cell reconstitution after alpha-beta-depleted transplantation in children. Preparation of the TCRbeta library used unique molecular identifiers. TCRdb reprocessed the PCR reads via MiXCR and lists one record per CDR3 protein. This sample has approximately 270,000 distinct CDR3 sequences, with around 25% found just once. Sequenced here: PBMCs, mostly from graft donor cells, sampled 360 days after TCRalphabeta/CD19-depleted stem cell transplant. The receptors come from a female patient between 2 and 15 years old who had a stem cell transplant for congenital amegakaryocytic thrombocytopenia, so the T cells may come from the graft donor.

J is TRBJ2-7 and V is TRBV12-3 or TRBV12-4; TRBD1 might be the D (6 bases). The CDR3 covers 14 residues. V gave up 3 bases and J gave up 5 bases, with 14 bases separating them. CDR3 DNA: TGTGCCAGCAGTTTTGAGGGGGATTTGAACGAGCAGTACTTC. This gives the protein CASSFEGDLNEQYF.

This clonotype appeared a few times. The rearrangement links TRBV28 to TRBJ2-7, with D unclear. This CDR3 has 15 residues. V gave up 1 base and J gave up 4 bases, with 14 bases separating them. Germline V gene sequence: CDR1 MDHEN, CDR2 SYDVKM. CDR3 DNA: TGTGCCAGCAGTTTATATGGCTCCCGGGCATACGAGCAGTACTTC. This translates into CASSLYGSRAYEQYF.

This clonotype was found a few times. This chain's CDR3 is CASSLRRAGELFF. CDR3 nucleotides: TGTGCCAGCAGCTTACGGCGGGCCGGGGAGCTGTTTTTT. The chain carries TRBV7-2 and TRBJ2-2; tentative D call: TRBD2 (5 bases). CDR3 length: 13 amino acids. Germline CDR1 reads SGHTA; CDR2 reads FQGNSA. V lost 2 bases to trimming and J lost 6 bases, with 7 bases between them.

This sequence joins TRBV5-1 and TRBJ1-4; D gene unclear. This CDR3 has 14 amino acids. The germline gives CDR1 SGHRS, CDR2 YFSETQ. Trimming pared 0 bases from V and 1 base from J, leaving 4 bases between. CDR3 DNA: TGCGCCAGCAGCTTGGGGGGAACTAATGAAAAACTGTTTTTT. It encodes CASSLGGTNEKLFF. Full variable domain (remainder filled in from reference TRBV5-1 and TRBJ1-4): KAGVTQTPRYLIKTRGQQVTLSCSPISGHRSVSWYQQTPGQGLQFLFEYFSETQRNKGNFPGRFSGRQFSNSRSEMNVSTLELGDSALYLCASSLGGTNEKLFFGSGTQLSVL.

In its sample, this clonotype was seen a few times. V and J are TRBV4-1 and TRBJ1-1, with 9 bases aligning to TRBD1. V dropped 2 bases and J dropped 8; count of bases not matched to a gene: 9. Per the germline V gene, CDR1 is MGHRA and CDR2 is YSYEKL. This CDR3 comprises 15 residues. The CDR3 is CASSQKLGQGYEAFF. Written as DNA, the CDR3 is TGCGCCAGCAGCCAAAAATTGGGACAGGGATACGAAGCTTTCTTT.

This clonotype was seen repeatedly, ten times or more. The gene calls are TRBV29-1 and TRBJ2-7; the match to TRBD2 covers 7 bases. The CDR3 spans 13 residues. V lost 0 bases to trimming and J lost 3 bases; unmatched junction nucleotides: 2. Germline V gives CDR1 SQVTM, CDR2 ANQGSEA. CDR3 DNA sequence: TGCAGCGTTGAAGACCCGGGGGGCTACGAGCAGTACTTC. Translation: CSVEDPGGYEQYF.

This clonotype has a count of ten or more. The rearrangement uses TRBV7-3 and TRBJ2-3; 9 bases line up with TRBD2. The J segment lost 2 bases and the V segment lost 3 bases, leaving 6 bases of the junction unmatched. This CDR3 is 16 amino acids long. Germline CDR1 and CDR2: SGHTA and FQGTGA. CDR3 loop: CASSLGTSGSTDTQYF. As DNA, the CDR3 is TGTGCCAGCAGCTTGGGCACTAGCGGGTCCACAGATACGCAGTATTTT.

This sequence joins TRBV12-3 or TRBV12-4 and TRBJ2-7; D is unresolved. The CDR3 has 12 amino acids. V was cut by 5 bases and J by 2 bases, with 7 bases left in between. The CDR3 DNA reads TGTGCCAGCAGTATTGGCACCTACGAGCAGTACTTC. Protein: CASSIGTYEQYF.

This clonotype was counted between two and nine times. The chain recombines TRBV6-1 with TRBJ2-3; 11 nucleotides align to TRBD2. This CDR3 is 15 amino acids long. After removal of 6 bases from V and 2 bases from J, the junction contained 4 bases not matched to a gene. The germline gives CDR1 MNHNS, CDR2 SASEGT. The CDR3 loop is CASSASGGTTDTQYF. The DNA of the CDR3 is TGTGCCAGCAGCGCTAGCGGGGGGACCACAGATACGCAGTATTTT.

The chain couples TRBV20-1 to TRBJ1-5; D not certain. CDR1 DFQATT and CDR2 SNEGSKA come from the germline V gene (reference sequence). With 7 bases removed from V and 7 bases from J, the gap between germline ends came to 8 bases. The CDR3 totals 10 residues. CDR3 in DNA: TGCAGTGTGGGCAGGCAGCCCCAGCATTTT. Residues: CSVGRQPQHF.

This clonotype appeared a few times. This rearrangement joins TRBV12-3 or TRBV12-4 to TRBJ2-1; possibly TRBD1 or TRBD2 for D (6 bases each). Trimming removed 6 bases from V and 3 bases from J, with 15 bases in between. The CDR3 has 15 amino acids. The CDR3 nucleotides read TGTGCCAGCAGCCTGAGGGGGGTGGTCTACAATGAGCAGTTCTTC. Residues: CASSLRGVVYNEQFF.

The chain uses TRBV27 and TRBJ2-5; TRBD1 matches at 11 bases. Germline V gives CDR1 MNHEY, CDR2 SMNVEV (reference sequence). The CDR3 is made up of 18 amino acids. Germline trimming cut 6 bases from V and 2 bases from J; bases unmatched to any gene: 14. CDR3 sequence (DNA): TGTGCCAGCAGCCCTGGACAGGGGGCCAACGCCTTGCAAGAGACCCAGTACTTC. It specifies CASSPGQGANALQETQYF.

This clonotype was recorded a few times. The chain couples TRBV12-3 or TRBV12-4 to TRBJ1-1; the D is unclear. The CDR3 sequence is 14 residues long. V lost 5 bases and J 7 bases, leaving 17 bases between the germline ends. CDR3 loop: CASSPWAVAREAFF. CDR3 nucleotides: TGTGCCAGCAGTCCCTGGGCGGTCGCGCGTGAAGCTTTCTTT.

The chain carries TRBV5-1 and TRBJ1-5; 9 bases line up with TRBD1. V was pared by 1 base and J by 4 bases, with 18 bases of the junction left unmatched. This CDR3 contains 20 residues. Germline CDR1 is SGHRS and CDR2 is YFSETQ. CDR3 amino acids: CASSLSRVRAPGQGNQPQHF. The CDR3 region has the DNA TGCGCCAGCAGCTTGTCCAGAGTTCGGGCCCCCGGACAGGGGAATCAGCCCCAGCATTTT.

In this sample, this clonotype turned up a few times. The gene calls are TRBV29-1 and TRBJ2-2; D is unclear. CDR1 SQVTM and CDR2 ANQGSEA come from the germline V gene. This CDR3 has 12 residues. V was pared by 7 bases and J by 5 bases, with 11 bases between. The CDR3 is CSARSETGELFF. CDR3 DNA: TGCAGCGCCCGTTCTGAGACCGGGGAGCTGTTTTTT.

This clonotype was counted only a few times. The chain joins TRBV25-1 to TRBJ1-2; no definite D call. This CDR3 spans 14 amino acids. The germline V gene encodes CDR1 MGHDK and CDR2 SYGVNS. V lost 1 base to trimming and J lost 8 bases, with 14 bases between them. CDR3 DNA: TGTGCCAGCAGTGAATGGAGCCCCTTAAGAGGCTACACCTTC. Amino acid sequence: CASSEWSPLRGYTF.

This clonotype was recorded a few times. The rearrangement joins TRBV2 to TRBJ2-2; D not certain. The germline V and J ends were trimmed by 5 bases and 7 bases, with 17 bases remaining between them. The CDR3 has 15 amino acids. In germline, CDR1 is SNHLY, CDR2 FYNNEI. The CDR3 coding sequence is TGTGCCAGCAGTAGGGATTCCCCGTACCTCGGGGAGCTGTTTTTT. Encoded protein: CASSRDSPYLGELFF.

The chain has TRBV28 and TRBJ2-7; 7 nucleotides align to TRBD1. Germline V lookup: CDR1 MDHEN, CDR2 SYDVKM. The CDR3 totals 15 residues. The V gene end was trimmed by 6 bases and the J gene end by 4 bases; junction bases not matched to a gene: 12. The CDR3 is CASSSTGFGVYEQYF. The CDR3 DNA sequence: TGTGCCAGCAGCTCGACAGGGTTCGGTGTTTACGAGCAGTACTTC.

In this sample, this clonotype turned up once. V usage is TRBV30 and J usage is TRBJ2-2; D is possibly TRBD1 (6 bases). CDR3 length: 14 amino acids. V was cut by 4 bases and J by 0 bases, with 9 bases left in between. Per the germline V gene, CDR1 is GTSNPN and CDR2 is SVGIG (reference sequence). The CDR3 nucleotides are TGTGCCTGGAAACAGGGACCGAACACCGGGGAGCTGTTTTTT. It is translated as CAWKQGPNTGELFF.

V is TRBV12-3 or TRBV12-4 and J is TRBJ2-7; D is ambiguous. The CDR3 consists of 12 residues. V shed 2 bases and J shed 4 bases, with 6 bases lying between them. Written as DNA, the CDR3 is TGTGCCAGCAGTTTAACAACATACGAGCAGTACTTC. Encoded protein: CASSLTTYEQYF.

As concerns this clonotype: The junction and the germline gene differ at one end; a read error may be behind it. The rearrangement links TRBV15 to TRBJ1-3; D gene uncertain. This CDR3 is 12 amino acids long. The germline CDR1 and CDR2 sequences are LNHNV and YYDKDF (reference sequence). The DNA for the CDR3 is TGTGCCACCAGCAGGGCTGGGAACACCATATATTTT. Translation: CATSRAGNTIYF.

The chain recombines TRBV4-1 with TRBJ2-3, with 7 bases aligning to TRBD2. CDR3 length: 22 amino acids. J gave up 4 bases and V 0 bases, and 25 bases lay outside the gene matches. CDR1 is MGHRA, CDR2 YSYEKL, per germline. This CDR3 is CASSQDPPHGRSLSILPDTQYF. CDR3 in DNA: TGCGCCAGCAGCCAAGATCCTCCCCACGGGAGGAGTTTAAGCATATTACCAGATACGCAGTATTTT.

For this clonotype: The junction shows a germline mismatch at one end, possibly a read error. The chain uses TRBV4-2 and TRBJ1-5; possible D gene TRBD1, 5 bases. This CDR3 spans 14 amino acids. Germline assignment: CDR1 LGHNA and CDR2 YNFKEQ. The CDR3 DNA is TGTGCCAGCAGCCAAGTCCTAAGCAGACAGCACCAGCATTTT. Protein sequence: CASSQVLSRQHQHF.

In this sample, this clonotype turned up a few times. V and J are TRBV11-2 and TRBJ2-7; no clear D gene. The CDR3 has 11 residues. V dropped 5 bases and J dropped 7 bases, with 9 bases sitting between them. Germline CDR1 reads SGHAT; CDR2 reads FQNNGV. In DNA form, the CDR3 reads TGTGCCAGCAGCCGATACGGGGAGCAGTACTTC. Its translation is CASSRYGEQYF. The entire variable domain, with the rest obtained from reference TRBV11-2 and TRBJ2-7, is as follows: EAGVAQSPRYKIIEKRQSVAFWCNPISGHATLYWYQQILGQGPKLLIQFQNNGVVDDSQLPKDRFSAERLKGVDSTLKIQPAKLEDSAVYLCASSRYGEQYFGPGTRLTVT.